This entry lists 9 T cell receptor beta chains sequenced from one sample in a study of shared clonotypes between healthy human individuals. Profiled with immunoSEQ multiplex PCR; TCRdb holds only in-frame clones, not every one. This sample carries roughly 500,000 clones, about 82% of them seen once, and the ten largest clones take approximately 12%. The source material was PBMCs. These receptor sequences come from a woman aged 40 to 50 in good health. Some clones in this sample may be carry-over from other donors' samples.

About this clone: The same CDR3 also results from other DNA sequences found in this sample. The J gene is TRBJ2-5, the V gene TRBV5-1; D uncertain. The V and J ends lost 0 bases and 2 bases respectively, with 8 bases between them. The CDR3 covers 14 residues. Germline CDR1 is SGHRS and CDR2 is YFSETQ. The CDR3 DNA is TGCGCCAGCAGCTTGGGTGGCGGACAAGAGACCCAGTACTTC. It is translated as CASSLGGGQETQYF.

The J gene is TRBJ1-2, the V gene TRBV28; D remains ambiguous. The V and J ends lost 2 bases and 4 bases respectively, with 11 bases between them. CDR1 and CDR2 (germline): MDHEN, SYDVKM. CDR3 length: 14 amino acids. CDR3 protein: CASSLGTEAYGYTF. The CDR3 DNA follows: TGTGCCAGCAGTTTAGGCACAGAAGCCTATGGCTACACCTTC.

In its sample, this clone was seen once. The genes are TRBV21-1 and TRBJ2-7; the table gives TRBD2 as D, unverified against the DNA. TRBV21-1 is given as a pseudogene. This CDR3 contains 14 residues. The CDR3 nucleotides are TGTGCAGCTGGGGAGGCTAGCGGGAGTGGGGAGCAGTACTTC. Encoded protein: CAAGEASGSGEQYF.

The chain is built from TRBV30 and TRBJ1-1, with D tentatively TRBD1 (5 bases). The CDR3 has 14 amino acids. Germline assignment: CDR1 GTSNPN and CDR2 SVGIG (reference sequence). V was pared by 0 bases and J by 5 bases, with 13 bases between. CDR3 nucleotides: TGTGCCTGGAGTGTACGGGGGATTTTGACTGAAGCTTTCTTT. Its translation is CAWSVRGILTEAFF.

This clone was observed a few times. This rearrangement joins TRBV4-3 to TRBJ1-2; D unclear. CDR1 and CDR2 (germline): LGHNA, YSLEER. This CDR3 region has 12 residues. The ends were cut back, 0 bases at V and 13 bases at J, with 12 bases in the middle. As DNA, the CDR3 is TGCGCCAGCAGCCAAGATCGGAGGGTACCCACCTTC. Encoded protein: CASSQDRRVPTF.

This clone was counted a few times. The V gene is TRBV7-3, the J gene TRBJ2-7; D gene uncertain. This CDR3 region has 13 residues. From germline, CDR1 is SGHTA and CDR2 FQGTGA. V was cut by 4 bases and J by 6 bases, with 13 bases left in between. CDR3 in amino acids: CASSSDSAGEQYF. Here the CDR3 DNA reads TGTGCCAGCAGCTCCGACTCAGCAGGCGAGCAGTACTTC. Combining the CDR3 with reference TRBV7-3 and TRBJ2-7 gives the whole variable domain GAGVSQTPSNKVTEKGKYVELRCDPISGHTALYWYRQSLGQGPEFLIYFQGTGAADDSGLPNDRFFAVRPEGSVSTLKIQRTERGDSAVYLCASSSDSAGEQYFGPGTRLTVT.

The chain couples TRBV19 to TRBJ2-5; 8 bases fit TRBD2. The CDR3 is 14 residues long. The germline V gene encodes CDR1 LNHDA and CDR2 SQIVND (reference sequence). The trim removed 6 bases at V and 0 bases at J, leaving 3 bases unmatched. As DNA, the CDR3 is TGTGCCAGTAGGTCACTAGCGGACCAAGAGACCCAGTACTTC. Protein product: CASRSLADQETQYF.

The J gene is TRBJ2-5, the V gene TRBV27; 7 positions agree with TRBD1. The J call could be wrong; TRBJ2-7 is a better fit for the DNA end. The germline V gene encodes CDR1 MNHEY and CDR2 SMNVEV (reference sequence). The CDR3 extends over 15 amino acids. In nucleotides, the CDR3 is TGTGCCAGCAGTTCGGGGACAGCTTTTTCCTACGAGCAGTACTTC. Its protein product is CASSSGTAFSYEQYF.

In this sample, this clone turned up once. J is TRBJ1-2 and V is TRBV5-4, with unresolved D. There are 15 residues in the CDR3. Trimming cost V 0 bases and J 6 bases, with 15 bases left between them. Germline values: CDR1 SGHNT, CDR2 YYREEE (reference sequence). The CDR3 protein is CASSLDRRGLNGYTF. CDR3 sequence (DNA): TGTGCCAGCAGCTTGGATCGTAGAGGGTTGAATGGCTACACCTTC.